This section outlines one T cell receptor beta chain sequence together with its context. This receptor's antigen is unknown. Qualities for individual bases were not recorded, and no much larger clone is one base off. The donors belonged to the validation cohort of about 120 subjects, which was separate from the approximately 700-subject first cohort. Library preparation used the immunoSEQ multiplex PCR assay. As for how the authors treated the data: A statistical classification framework was built to diagnose cytomegalovirus status from the catalog of TCR beta chain sequences. TCRdb took this table from immuneACCESS and kept in-frame rearrangements with V and J called. Such tables lack part of the clones; where checked against another copy, unresolved V genes explain under half of the gap, and the rest is unexplained. From that table come the V and J calls and clone size; the DNA was used to work out D and trimming. Counted in this sample were 60,000 or so clones; roughly nine tenths of them appeared once. Of the sample, roughly 1% falls within the top ten clones.

The data derive from a study of cytomegalovirus exposure and HLA in healthy donors (dated 2017 in TCRdb). Notes on the research overall: The 500 to 800 repertoires of the first cohort and the roughly 110 validation repertoires were produced on the same platform, according to a later analysis. To predict cytomegalovirus infection status, the study combined high-throughput TCR immunosequencing, statistical association of individual TCRs with disease status, and machine learning. The study aimed to test whether signatures of past pathogen exposure could be identified by cataloging public T cell receptors. Besides the first cohort of approximately 670 subjects, a separate validation cohort made up of 120 or so different subjects was used.

Study-wide conclusions, independent of this receptor: Across donors, most TCR sequences were observed very rarely, whereas some public TCRs were present in many individuals. In both the original and validation cohorts, the classifier was reported to diagnose cytomegalovirus status with high specificity and sensitivity. The study listed approximately 150 TCR beta chains as associated with cytomegalovirus. It was suggested by the authors that the approach could potentially be generalized to other disease states and immunological phenotypes. Of the cluster scores, 85% to 95% were above 0 in a later analysis, which found that TCRs clustered in the first cohort also tended to co-occur in the roughly 130 validation repertoires. A few of the identified cytomegalovirus-associated TCR beta chains were confirmed in vitro to be specific for cytomegalovirus antigens. A later analysis lacked HLA typing for the validation cohort, so it scored co-occurrence in that cohort across all 130 or so repertoires.

The specimen was PBMCs. This TCR derives from a man younger than 30 in good health and CMV-seronegative.

CDR3 protein: CASSLRLAGTPQETQYF. At the DNA level, the sequence is TGTGCCAGCAGCCTGAGACTAGCGGGGACGCCACAAGAGACCCAGTACTTC. Rearrangement joined TRBV13 to TRBJ2-5; 11 bases in between match TRBD2. V ends up 5 bases short and J 2 bases short, with an unmatched junction base count of 10. CDR1 PRHDT and CDR2 FYEKMQ were looked up in the germline V gene (reference sequence). The CDR3 runs 17 amino acids, cysteine and phenylalanine included. Of the read, only the CDR3 DNA is kept; its 51 bases are in frame from base 1.